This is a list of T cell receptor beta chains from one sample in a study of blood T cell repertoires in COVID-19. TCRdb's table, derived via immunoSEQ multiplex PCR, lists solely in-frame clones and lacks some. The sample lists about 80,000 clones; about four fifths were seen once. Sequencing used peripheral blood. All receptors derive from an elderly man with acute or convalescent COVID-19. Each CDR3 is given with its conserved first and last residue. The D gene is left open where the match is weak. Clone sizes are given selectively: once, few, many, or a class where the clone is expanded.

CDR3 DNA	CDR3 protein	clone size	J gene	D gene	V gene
TGTGCCAGCAGGGACCTCGACAGGGCTACTGAAGCTTTCTTT	CASRDLDRATEAFF	.	TRBJ1-1	TRBD1	TRBV6-5
TGTGCCAGCACTCGGACAGGGGTAAATGAGCAGTTCTTC	CASTRTGVNEQFF	.	TRBJ2-1	TRBD1	TRBV2
TGTGCCAGCAGCTTGGGTCCTGCGCTCACCGGGGAGCTGTTTTTT	CASSLGPALTGELFF	.	TRBJ2-2	.	TRBV5-4
TGCAGCGTTGGCCGACAGGTCGGCACAGATACGCAGTATTTT	CSVGRQVGTDTQYF	.	TRBJ2-3	.	TRBV29-1
TGTGCCATCAGTGAGTCATTACCCCCGGGGTTATCACCCCTCCACTTT	CAISESLPPGLSPLHF	.	TRBJ1-6	.	TRBV10-3
TGTGCCAGCAGCTTTTTGGACAGGGGTAACACCGGGGAGCTGTTTTTT	CASSFLDRGNTGELFF	.	TRBJ2-2	TRBD1	TRBV5-4
TGTGCCAGCTCCCGAGTGGAGACAGGGTACGAAAAACTGTTTTTT	CASSRVETGYEKLFF	.	TRBJ1-4	TRBD1	TRBV18
TGTGCCAGCAGTGAAGGGACAGCCTCTGGAAACACCATATATTTT	CASSEGTASGNTIYF	.	TRBJ1-3	.	TRBV6-1
TGTGCCAGCAGCCAAGATCGGGACAGGAGCACAGATACGCAGTATTTT	CASSQDRDRSTDTQYF	.	TRBJ2-3	TRBD1	TRBV3-1/TRBV3-2
TGTGCCAGCTCACCCGCGGGGGGCAACACCGGGGAGCTGTTTTTT	CASSPAGGNTGELFF	.	TRBJ2-2	TRBD2	TRBV18
TGTGCCAGTAGTCAAGCTAGCGGGTACACAGATACGCAGTATTTT	CASSQASGYTDTQYF	.	TRBJ2-3	TRBD2	TRBV19
TGTGCCAGCAGCCAGACAGGGTTTCAGCCCCAGCATTTT	CASSQTGFQPQHF	.	TRBJ1-5	TRBD1	TRBV3-1/TRBV3-2
TGTGCCAGCAAGCGAATCGACAGGAACACTGAAGCTTTCTTT	CASKRIDRNTEAFF	few	TRBJ1-1	.	TRBV7-9
TGTGCCAGCAGCTTGGCGGCGGGGGCCTACACAGATACGCAGTATTTT	CASSLAAGAYTDTQYF	.	TRBJ2-3	.	TRBV5-6
TGTGCCAGCAGTGAGAATTTCGCCGGGACAGGGAGTGGAAACACCATATATTTT	CASSENFAGTGSGNTIYF	.	TRBJ1-3	TRBD1	TRBV6-1
TGTGCCAGCAGTCGAGAGATTAGCTCCTATAATTCACCCCTCCACTTT	CASSREISSYNSPLHF	.	TRBJ1-6	.	TRBV27
TGTGCCAGCAGCTTAGTAGGCGGCTCTGGGGCCAACGTCCTGACTTTC	CASSLVGGSGANVLTF	.	TRBJ2-6	.	TRBV11-1
TGTGCCAGCAGCCGTCGGACAGACACTGAAGCTTTCTTT	CASSRRTDTEAFF	.	TRBJ1-1	.	TRBV7-2
TGTGCCACCAGTGATTTCCCTGGGACAGGGGATATTCAGCCCCAGCATTTT	CATSDFPGTGDIQPQHF	.	TRBJ1-5	TRBD1	TRBV24-1
TGTGCCACCTGGCGGGGGGCAGGGTTTACCCAGTACTTC	CATWRGAGFTQYF	once	TRBJ2-5	TRBD2	TRBV15
TGTGCCAGCAGCCAAGGCGACAGGGGCTTCGGGGAGCAGTACTTC	CASSQGDRGFGEQYF	.	TRBJ2-7	TRBD1	TRBV14
TGTGCCAGCAGCCCAGGGACTAGAGGAAACGAGCAGTACTTC	CASSPGTRGNEQYF	.	TRBJ2-7	TRBD2	TRBV9
TGTGCAAGTCGCAACAAAAATCAGGGAACGGGCACTGAAGCTTTCTTT	CASRNKNQGTGTEAFF	once	TRBJ1-1	.	TRBV12-2
TGTGCCAGCAGTTCTACAGGGGGCAACAATGAGCAGTTCTTC	CASSSTGGNNEQFF	.	TRBJ2-1	TRBD1	TRBV6-6
TGCGCCAGCAGCTTGGGCGACAGGGCAACTAATGAAAAACTGTTTTTT	CASSLGDRATNEKLFF	.	TRBJ1-4	TRBD1	TRBV5-1
TGTGCCAGCAGTTACTCGGTGCGGCCGTCTGGAAACACCATATATTTT	CASSYSVRPSGNTIYF	.	TRBJ1-3	.	TRBV6-5
TGTGCCACCAGCACTATTAATCAGCCCCAGCATTTT	CATSTINQPQHF	.	TRBJ1-5	.	TRBV15
TGTGCCACCAGTGATTCCCCGACTGCCCCCCGTAACACTGAAGCTTTCTTT	CATSDSPTAPRNTEAFF	.	TRBJ1-1	.	TRBV24-1
TGTGCTAGTGGTTCCCCGGGAGAGCAGTACTTC	CASGSPGEQYF	.	TRBJ2-7	.	TRBV12-5
TGTGCCAGCAGCAAGCCAGAGACAGGCGGTAATGAGCAGTTCTTC	CASSKPETGGNEQFF	.	TRBJ2-1	.	TRBV7-9
TGTGCCAGCAGCTTAGGTGGACAGGGGGCGAGAGATACGCAGTATTTT	CASSLGGQGARDTQYF	.	TRBJ2-3	TRBD1	TRBV7-9
TGTGCCACCAGCAGCAACAGGGTTGGCTACACCTTC	CATSSNRVGYTF	.	TRBJ1-2	.	TRBV15
TGTGCCAGCAGTTCGGGATTCAGACAGGGCAACTATGGCTACACCTTC	CASSSGFRQGNYGYTF	.	TRBJ1-2	TRBD1	TRBV27
TGTGCCAGCAGCAGGACAGATATGAACACTGAAGCTTTCTTT	CASSRTDMNTEAFF	.	TRBJ1-1	.	TRBV5-5
TGTGCCAGCAGCACCCCGGGACAGCCTAACACTGAAGCTTTCTTT	CASSTPGQPNTEAFF	once	TRBJ1-1	TRBD1	TRBV5-5
TGTGCCAGTAGTTCCGGTTTTTGGAGCACAGATACGCAGTATTTT	CASSSGFWSTDTQYF	.	TRBJ2-3	.	TRBV19
TGTGCCAGCAGTGAAACGACAGCCCGGAATCAGCCCCAGCATTTT	CASSETTARNQPQHF	.	TRBJ1-5	.	TRBV6-1
TGTGCCAGCAGCTTACGGGGAGGTGGCTACACCTTC	CASSLRGGGYTF	.	TRBJ1-2	.	TRBV7-9
TGTGCCAGCAACCCGGACAGGGATGGAAACACCATATATTTT	CASNPDRDGNTIYF	.	TRBJ1-3	.	TRBV21-1
TGTGCCAGCAGCCCCGGACTCGACCGAAATCAGCCCCAGCATTTT	CASSPGLDRNQPQHF	.	TRBJ1-5	.	TRBV9
TGTGCCAGTATCGGGGTCAACAGGGGAAACAATCAGCCCCAGCATTTT	CASIGVNRGNNQPQHF	few	TRBJ1-5	TRBD1	TRBV19
TGCGCCAGCAGCTGGGGACAGGGCAATGAGCAGTTCTTC	CASSWGQGNEQFF	.	TRBJ2-1	TRBD1	TRBV5-1
TGTGCCAGCAGTCCCCGGGACAGAGGCACAGATACGCAGTATTTT	CASSPRDRGTDTQYF	.	TRBJ2-3	TRBD1	TRBV6-6
TGTGCCAGTAGTACGAAGGGACAGGGGGCCTACGAGCAGTACTTC	CASSTKGQGAYEQYF	.	TRBJ2-7	TRBD1	TRBV19
TGCGCCAGCAGTGGACAGGGAAGCTCCTACAATGAGCAGTTCTTC	CASSGQGSSYNEQFF	.	TRBJ2-1	TRBD1	TRBV5-1
TGTGCCAGCTCACCACAGGGGGCAGAAATGTTTTTT	CASSPQGAEMFF	.	TRBJ1-4	TRBD1	TRBV18